The clone carrying this TCR beta chain was observed a few times. This specimen comes from a study of response to subunit inactivated influenza vaccine. Germline V CDR1 and CDR2: MNHEY, SVGEGT. This CDR3 has 17 residues. Trimming removed 2 bases at V and 0 bases at J, with 14 bases between. TCRdb reprocessed the RT-PCR reads with MiXCR, giving one entry per CDR3 protein. The sample has more than 700,000 distinct CDR3 sequences; about 20% are singletons. The TCR was taken from a man aged 45-60 years who received an inactivated influenza vaccine. This specimen was PBMCs from blood, taken 4 to 6 days after vaccination. This chain links TRBV6-2 or TRBV6-3 with TRBJ1-5, with D maybe TRBD1 (5 bases). Here the CDR3 reads CASSYSPGEDSNQPQHF. CDR3 nucleotide sequence: TGTGCCAGCAGTTACAGTCCGGGGGAGGATAGCAATCAGCCCCAGCATTTT.